This TCR beta chain originates from a study of blood T cell repertoires in COVID-19. In the study overall: The origin of the acute and convalescent COVID-19 samples was the United States, Italy and Spain.

Participants spanned ages about 18 to 90 years and resided in 24 US areas. Per the germline V gene, CDR1 is LNHDA and CDR2 is SQIVND (reference sequence). Between the trimmed V and J ends, which lost 6 bases and 0 bases, there was a span of 15 bases. This CDR3 contains 16 residues. Original data processing: By means of reference gene primer amplification, nucleated cell counts were estimated. TCRdb keeps only in-frame clones here, not all; method: immunoSEQ multiplex PCR. From that table come the V and J calls and clone size; the DNA was used to work out D and trimming. Here the sample spans 250,000 to 350,000 clones, around nine tenths being singletons.

This receptor was obtained from a woman in her 30s who had recovered from COVID-19. V and J are TRBV19 and TRBJ1-5, with D maybe TRBD1 (6 bases). Material for sequencing was PBMCs or T cells enriched from blood (not recorded which). The CDR3 region is CASSRRGGFSNQPQHF. In nucleotides, the CDR3 is TGTGCCAGTAGCCGGAGGGGGGGGTTTAGCAATCAGCCCCAGCATTTT.